This T cell receptor beta chain is drawn from a study of CD8 T cells in Susac syndrome. Findings and caveats of the study: The number of individuals included in the study's TCR sequencing and HLA analysis was acknowledged as relatively small.

An input of 0.5 to 1 ug of RNA was subjected to reverse transcription using random hexamers. Amplification of TCR beta CDR3 by immunoSEQ multiplex PCR spanned 54 Vbeta and 13 Jbeta. TCRdb independently ran MiXCR on the immunoSEQ multiplex PCR reads; one entry per CDR3 protein. The sample includes about 300,000 distinct CDR3 sequences, roughly 85% of them seen just once. A word on this clonotype: Antigen specificity is unknown.

Trimming removed 5 bases at V and 3 bases at J, with 16 bases between. Germline lookup yields CDR1 MNHEY and CDR2 SVGAGI. This CDR3 spans 15 amino acids. Sequencing of TCR beta covered CD8+ and CD4+ T cells obtained from blood. The CD8+ and CD4+ T cells were isolated magnetically using a negative isolation approach, whereas the TEMRA cells were enriched by FACS. This TCR derives from a human donor with multiple sclerosis. The chain uses TRBV6-5 and TRBJ1-1; possible D gene TRBD1, 5 bases. Sequencing was done on a sample of CD8+ T cells from PBMCs. In DNA form, the CDR3 reads TGTGCCAGCAGTACTCTCGGGGGGTCGGACACTGAAGCTTTCTTT. Its translation: CASSTLGGSDTEAFF.